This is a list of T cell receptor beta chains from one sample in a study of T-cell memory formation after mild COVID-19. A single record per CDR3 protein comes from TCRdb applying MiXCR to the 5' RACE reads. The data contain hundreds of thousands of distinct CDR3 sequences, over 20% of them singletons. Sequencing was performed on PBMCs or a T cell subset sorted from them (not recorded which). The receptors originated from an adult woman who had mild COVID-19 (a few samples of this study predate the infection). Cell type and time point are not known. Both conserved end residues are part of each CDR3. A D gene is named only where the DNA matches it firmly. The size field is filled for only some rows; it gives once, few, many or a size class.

CDR3 DNA: TGCGCCAGCAGCCAAGACTTTGGGACCCGGACAGGGACCGAGCAGTACTTC
CDR3 protein: CASSQDFGTRTGTEQYF
clone size: few
D gene: TRBD1
J gene: TRBJ2-7
V gene: TRBV4-1

CDR3 DNA: TGTGCCAGCAGCCAAGACCCAGGGACGACGAATGGCGCAGATACGCAGTATTTT
CDR3 protein: CASSQDPGTTNGADTQYF
clone size: once
D gene: .
J gene: TRBJ2-3
V gene: TRBV4-2

CDR3 DNA: TGCGCCAGCAGCCAAGGTTTGGGCTTCTACGAGCAGTACTTC
CDR3 protein: CASSQGLGFYEQYF
clone size: few
D gene: .
J gene: TRBJ2-7
V gene: TRBV4-1

CDR3 DNA: TGCGCCAGCAGGAGCGGCTACACCTTC
CDR3 protein: CASRSGYTF
clone size: many
D gene: .
J gene: TRBJ1-2
V gene: TRBV23-1

CDR3 DNA: TGTGCCAGCAGCTTCGGACAGGTCGAAGCTTTCTTT
CDR3 protein: CASSFGQVEAFF
clone size: .
D gene: TRBD1
J gene: TRBJ1-1
V gene: TRBV3-1

CDR3 DNA: TGTGCCAGCAGCTGGGACTTATACAATGAGCAGTTCTTC
CDR3 protein: CASSWDLYNEQFF
clone size: few
D gene: .
J gene: TRBJ2-1
V gene: TRBV11-2

CDR3 DNA: TGTGCCAGCAGTGATACAGGACGATCTTACAATGAGCAGTTCTTC
CDR3 protein: CASSDTGRSYNEQFF
clone size: .
D gene: .
J gene: TRBJ2-1
V gene: TRBV28

CDR3 DNA: TGTGCCAGCAGGCAGACTAGCGGGAGTCTTTATGAGCAGTTCTTC
CDR3 protein: CASRQTSGSLYEQFF
clone size: .
D gene: TRBD2
J gene: TRBJ2-1
V gene: TRBV6-4

CDR3 DNA: TGTGCCAGCAGCCTAGGGGCCGGGGCCAACGTCCTGACTTTC
CDR3 protein: CASSLGAGANVLTF
clone size: few
D gene: .
J gene: TRBJ2-6
V gene: TRBV7-2

CDR3 DNA: TGTGCCAGCAGCTTGGCCACGGACTTGCGCATGAACACTGAAGCTTTCTTT
CDR3 protein: CASSLATDLRMNTEAFF
clone size: few
D gene: .
J gene: TRBJ1-1
V gene: TRBV5-6

CDR3 DNA: TGCGCCACCACAAAGACGGGCACGTACACAGATACGCAGTATTTT
CDR3 protein: CATTKTGTYTDTQYF
clone size: few
D gene: .
J gene: TRBJ2-3
V gene: TRBV5-1

CDR3 DNA: TGTGCCAGCTCACCGATATGGGACTTAGCTAAGGAGACCCAGTACTTC
CDR3 protein: CASSPIWDLAKETQYF
clone size: few
D gene: .
J gene: TRBJ2-5
V gene: TRBV18

CDR3 DNA: TGTGCCAGTTCACAGGGGGCCGGGGGTGAAAAACTGTTTTTT
CDR3 protein: CASSQGAGGEKLFF
clone size: .
D gene: TRBD1
J gene: TRBJ1-4
V gene: TRBV7-9

CDR3 DNA: TGCGCCAGCAGCTTAGAGGGGGCCCCTGAAGCTTTCTTT
CDR3 protein: CASSLEGAPEAFF
clone size: .
D gene: TRBD1
J gene: TRBJ1-1
V gene: TRBV5-1

CDR3 DNA: TGTGCCAGCAGTTTACGCGGGGGGGCCAGAGATACGCAGTATTTT
CDR3 protein: CASSLRGGARDTQYF
clone size: few
D gene: TRBD2
J gene: TRBJ2-3
V gene: TRBV28

CDR3 DNA: TGTGCCAGCAGTTACTCGTGGGCAGAGTACGAGCAGTACTTC
CDR3 protein: CASSYSWAEYEQYF
clone size: few
D gene: .
J gene: TRBJ2-7
V gene: TRBV6-2/TRBV6-3

CDR3 DNA: TGCGCCAGCAGCCAACAGACTGGGGTCGGTGAGCAGTACTTC
CDR3 protein: CASSQQTGVGEQYF
clone size: few
D gene: .
J gene: TRBJ2-7
V gene: TRBV4-3

CDR3 DNA: TGCAGCGTTGATGACAGGGGGTCCTACAATGAGCAGTTCTTC
CDR3 protein: CSVDDRGSYNEQFF
clone size: many
D gene: TRBD1
J gene: TRBJ2-1
V gene: TRBV29-1

CDR3 DNA: TGCAGTGCTAATTTACGGGGCACCTATGGCTACACCTTC
CDR3 protein: CSANLRGTYGYTF
clone size: .
D gene: .
J gene: TRBJ1-2
V gene: TRBV20-1

CDR3 DNA: TGTGCCAGCAGTGAATCCGACAGTACCTACGAGCAGTACTTC
CDR3 protein: CASSESDSTYEQYF
clone size: .
D gene: .
J gene: TRBJ2-7
V gene: TRBV25-1

CDR3 DNA: TGTGCCATCAAGGTCACAGATACGCAGTATTTT
CDR3 protein: CAIKVTDTQYF
clone size: few
D gene: .
J gene: TRBJ2-3
V gene: TRBV10-3

CDR3 DNA: TGTGCCAGCAGCTTATGGACAGGGGGGAAGGATGAAAAACTGTTTTTT
CDR3 protein: CASSLWTGGKDEKLFF
clone size: .
D gene: TRBD1
J gene: TRBJ1-4
V gene: TRBV7-9

CDR3 DNA: TGTGCCAGCACCCCTAATGCCTACAATGAGCAGTTCTTC
CDR3 protein: CASTPNAYNEQFF
clone size: few
D gene: .
J gene: TRBJ2-1
V gene: TRBV12-3/TRBV12-4

CDR3 DNA: TGTGCCTGGAGTGAAGTGGCCGAGCTGTTTTTT
CDR3 protein: CAWSEVAELFF
clone size: .
D gene: .
J gene: TRBJ2-2
V gene: TRBV30

CDR3 DNA: TGTGCCAGCAGCCAGAAGGGGGCAAAGGACCAGCCCCAGCATTTT
CDR3 protein: CASSQKGAKDQPQHF
clone size: few
D gene: TRBD1
J gene: TRBJ1-5
V gene: TRBV7-9

CDR3 DNA: TGTGCCAGCAGGGACTGGGACAATGAGCAGTTCTTC
CDR3 protein: CASRDWDNEQFF
clone size: .
D gene: .
J gene: TRBJ2-1
V gene: TRBV7-8